The 12 T cell receptor beta chains below were found in one sample sequenced in a study of T cells after yellow fever vaccination. TCRdb processed the 5' RACE reads anew with MiXCR; each CDR3 protein has one entry. The repertoire holds tens of thousands of distinct CDR3 sequences, approximately 7.5% seen once, with about 40% in the top ten. Material: CD8+ T cells sorted from PBMCs, obtained on the day of the yellow fever booster vaccination. The receptors stem from a man aged 30 to 45 who received the YFV17D yellow fever vaccine.

The sample holds a few counts of this clonotype. This sequence joins TRBV6-1 and TRBJ2-3, with 11 bases aligning to TRBD2. V dropped 5 bases and J dropped 0; count of bases not matched to a gene: 7. This CDR3 spans 17 amino acids. CDR1 MNHNS and CDR2 SASEGT come from the germline V gene. The CDR3 region is CASSILAGGPSTDTQYF. For the CDR3, the DNA is TGTGCCAGCAGTATTTTAGCGGGAGGGCCGAGCACAGATACGCAGTATTTT.

This clonotype was observed a few times. The chain recombines TRBV19 with TRBJ2-2; D unclear. Trimming left V 3 bases short and J 3 bases short, with 5 bases between. This CDR3 comprises 13 residues. Germline V gene sequence: CDR1 LNHDA, CDR2 SQIVND (reference sequence). DNA of the CDR3: TGTGCCAGTAGTATTGTGGACACCGGGGAGCTGTTTTTT. As protein: CASSIVDTGELFF.

This chain links TRBV2 with TRBJ2-3; the match to TRBD1 covers 7 bases. Trimming took 9 bases from V and 4 from J; bases not matched to a gene: 4. Germline V gives CDR1 SNHLY, CDR2 FYNNEI. The CDR3 consists of 12 residues. This CDR3 is CASDRAADTQYF. The CDR3 DNA reads as TGTGCCAGTGACAGGGCGGCAGATACGCAGTATTTT.

The chain recombines TRBV5-4 with TRBJ2-1; 12 bases match TRBD2. From germline, CDR1 is SGHNT and CDR2 YYREEE (reference sequence). V lost 7 bases, J lost 7 bases, and 12 bases stayed unmatched. The CDR3 is 16 residues long. Here the CDR3 reads CASDKGLAGGLNEQFF. CDR3 nucleotides: TGTGCCAGCGACAAGGGGCTAGCGGGAGGGTTGAATGAGCAGTTCTTC.

This clonotype has more than one count but fewer than ten. The chain couples TRBV30 to TRBJ2-2; D not certain. V was cut by 8 bases and J by 6 bases, with 4 bases left in between. The CDR3 covers 9 residues. Germline V gene lookup returns CDR1 GTSNPN and CDR2 SVGIG (reference sequence). CDR3 amino acids: CAPPGELFF. DNA of the CDR3: TGTGCCCCCCCCGGGGAGCTGTTTTTT.

The V and J genes are TRBV11-2 and TRBJ1-1; TRBD1 might be the D (5 bases). Trimming cost V 4 bases and J 10 bases, with 13 bases left between them. The CDR3 runs 12 residues. The germline V gene has CDR1 SGHAT and CDR2 FQNNGV. Here the CDR3 reads CASSSGTSRAFF. CDR3 nucleotide sequence: TGTGCCAGCAGCTCGGGGACCTCGAGAGCTTTCTTT.

This clonotype was counted between two and nine times. The V gene is TRBV7-6, the J gene TRBJ2-3; D not certain. Germline V gives CDR1 SGHVS, CDR2 FNYEAQ. The CDR3 is 15 amino acids. V was pared by 0 bases and J by 5 bases, with 12 bases between. The CDR3 sequence is CASSLAFGLQDTQYF. The DNA of the CDR3 is TGTGCCAGCAGCTTAGCGTTCGGGCTTCAAGATACGCAGTATTTT.

This clonotype was found a few times. The V gene is TRBV12-3 or TRBV12-4, the J gene TRBJ2-2; no clear D gene. Trimming took 3 bases from V and 8 from J, leaving 13 bases between them. CDR3 size: 14 residues. The CDR3 bases are TGTGCCAGCAGTTTCCGGGCAGTCCGTGGGGAGCTGTTTTTT. This encodes CASSFRAVRGELFF.

In its sample, this clonotype was seen many times. This rearrangement joins TRBV7-9 to TRBJ2-5; TRBD2 agrees at 7 bases. Germline-derived CDR1 and CDR2 are SEHNR and FQNEAQ (reference sequence). V trimming: 0 bases; J trimming: 4 bases; junction bases outside the gene matches: 5. The CDR3 has 15 residues. The DNA for the CDR3 is TGTGCCAGCAGCTTAGCGGCGGGAGTCCTAGAGACCCAGTACTTC. Translating gives CASSLAAGVLETQYF.

The chain has TRBV12-3 or TRBV12-4 and TRBJ1-2; weak D call: TRBD1 (5 bases). V was pared by 5 bases and J by 4 bases, with 20 bases between. CDR3 length: 16 residues. The CDR3 DNA reads TGTGCCAGCAGTCCGTCCCTTACAGGATTACCCTATGGCTACACCTTC. It is translated as CASSPSLTGLPYGYTF.

This clonotype was seen at least ten times. V is TRBV7-9 and J is TRBJ2-7; D possibly corresponds to TRBD1 (6 bases). This CDR3 contains 20 residues. V gave up 4 bases and J gave up 2 bases, with 30 bases separating them. Germline loops: CDR1 SEHNR, CDR2 FQNEAQ (reference sequence). Here the CDR3 reads CASSSPLPPGHLSGPYEQYF. For the CDR3, the DNA is TGTGCCAGCAGCTCCCCCCTGCCCCCGGGACACCTTTCCGGGCCCTACGAGCAGTACTTC.

V gene TRBV5-4 combines with J gene TRBJ2-3; unclear D gene. CDR1 is SGHNT and CDR2 is YYREEE in the germline V gene (reference sequence). The CDR3 sequence is 14 residues long. V lost 2 bases and J lost 6, with 13 bases in between. The CDR3 DNA follows: TGTGCCAGCAGCTTTACCGGTTCGCCGGATACGCAGTATTTT. Protein product: CASSFTGSPDTQYF. Full variable domain (missing parts from reference TRBV5-4 and TRBJ2-3): ETGVTQSPTHLIKTRGQQVTLRCSSQSGHNTVSWYQQALGQGPQFIFQYYREEENGRGNFPPRFSGLQFPNYSSELNVNALELDDSALYLCASSFTGSPDTQYFGPGTRLTVL.